This entry lists 3 T cell receptor beta chains sequenced from one sample in a study of regulatory dendritic cells for organ transplantation. Assay: immunoSEQ multiplex PCR; the TCRdb copy retains only in-frame clones and omits some. Among more than 15,000 clones listed, over 75% were seen once. Sorted T cells were CFSE-labeled and cultured 5 days with allogeneic regulatory or mature dendritic cells at 1:10. These receptors lack a known antigen. The sample taken for sequencing was memory CD4+ T cells from blood cultured with regulatory dendritic cells. Subset here: CD45RO+ memory T cells. Receptors were obtained from a human donor in good health.

V gene TRBV28 combines with J gene TRBJ2-3, with 8 bases fitting TRBD2. V lost 6 bases and J lost 1; bases outside the gene matches: 3. The length of the CDR3 is 14 residues. Germline assignment: CDR1 MDHEN and CDR2 SYDVKM. CDR3 DNA sequence: TGTGCCAGCAGCGACGGGGGGGGCACAGATACGCAGTATTTT. It yields the protein CASSDGGGTDTQYF. Looking up the rest from reference TRBV28 and TRBJ2-3 gives the full variable domain: DVKVTQSSRYLVKRTGEKVFLECVQDMDHENMFWYRQDPGLGLRLIYFSYDVKMKEKGDIPEGYSVSREKKERFSLILESASTNQTSMYLCASSDGGGTDTQYFGPGTRLTVL.

The CDR3 loop reads CASSQGFKQGGGYTQYF. In DNA form, the CDR3 reads TGCGCCAGCAGCCAAGGGTTCAAACAGGGGGGAGGATATACGCAGTATTTT. V is TRBV4-3 and J is TRBJ2-3; 8 bases are shared with TRBD1. This CDR3 contains 17 residues. Trimming at V came to 1 base and at J to 7 bases, leaving 13 bases not matched to a gene. Germline V gene sequence: CDR1 LGHNA, CDR2 YSLEER.

Here the CDR3 reads CASSPAAGQPQHF. For the CDR3, the DNA is TGTGCCAGCAGCCCCGCGGCGGGTCAGCCCCAGCATTTT. V and J are TRBV7-2 and TRBJ1-5; no reliable D call. CDR3 length: 13 amino acids. Germline loops: CDR1 SGHTA, CDR2 FQGNSA. With 5 bases removed from V and 6 bases from J, the gap between germline ends came to 11 bases.